This entry lists 18 T cell receptor beta chains sequenced from one sample in a study of identical twins. TCRdb redid the calling of the 5' RACE reads with MiXCR, one entry per CDR3 protein. The table includes roughly 150,000 distinct CDR3 sequences, around 3.5% detected once. The sequenced sample consisted of memory T cells sorted from blood. The receptors come from a man aged 18 to 29 in good health.

This clonotype has a count of ten or more. V gene TRBV19 combines with J gene TRBJ2-1; D possibly matches TRBD1 or TRBD2 (5 bases each). This CDR3 is 13 amino acids long. Germline V gene data show CDR1 as LNHDA and CDR2 as SQIVND (reference sequence). V lost 8 bases and J lost 6, with 14 bases in between. The CDR3 loop is CASLQKRGNEQFF. The CDR3, as DNA: TGTGCCAGTCTCCAGAAGAGGGGCAATGAGCAGTTCTTC.

This clonotype was found many times. The J gene is TRBJ2-1, the V gene TRBV5-1; D may be TRBD1 (5 bases). The CDR3 extends over 15 amino acids. Trimming left V 0 bases short and J 3 bases short, with 10 bases between. Germline V gene lookup returns CDR1 SGHRS and CDR2 YFSETQ. The CDR3 sequence: CASSLDGAGYNEQFF. CDR3 in DNA: TGCGCCAGCAGCTTGGATGGGGCAGGCTACAATGAGCAGTTCTTC.

This clonotype was detected ten times or more. The chain recombines TRBV20-1 with TRBJ2-5; 10 nucleotides line up with TRBD2. This CDR3 is 13 amino acids long. Germline V CDR1 and CDR2: DFQATT, SNEGSKA (reference sequence). The trim removed 7 bases at V and 5 bases at J, leaving 7 bases unmatched. The CDR3 sequence: CSGRAGGRETQYF. CDR3 sequence (DNA): TGCAGTGGCAGAGCGGGAGGGAGGGAGACCCAGTACTTC.

This clonotype has at least ten counts. J is TRBJ2-7 and V is TRBV4-3; weak D call: TRBD1 (5 bases). Trimming removed 0 bases at V and 3 bases at J, with 12 bases between. Germline values: CDR1 LGHNA, CDR2 YSLEER. This CDR3 is 15 amino acids long. In DNA form, the CDR3 reads TGCGCCAGCAGCCAAGATGTTAGGGGCCTCTACGAGCAGTACTTC. It yields the protein CASSQDVRGLYEQYF.

This clonotype was detected ten times or more. This rearrangement joins TRBV4-2 to TRBJ1-1; D possibly corresponds to TRBD1 (6 bases). Germline-derived CDR1 and CDR2 are LGHNA and YNFKEQ. The CDR3 loop spans 16 amino acids. Trimming removed 0 bases from V and 2 bases from J, with 13 bases in between. The CDR3, as DNA: TGTGCCAGCAGCCAAGAAGGCCACAGGGTAAACACTGAAGCTTTCTTT. This sequence encodes CASSQEGHRVNTEAFF.

This clonotype came up many times. This sequence joins TRBV21-1 and TRBJ2-7; TRBD2 is the table's D call and was not checked against the DNA. TRBV21-1 is reported as a pseudogene. The CDR3 has 17 residues. The CDR3 DNA reads TGTGCCAAACAAGGACTAGCGGGAGAAAAATTCCGCTCCGAGCAGTACGTC. This translates into CAKQGLAGEKFRSEQYV.

The table lists this clonotype with many counts. J is TRBJ1-2 and V is TRBV20-1; 9 bases line up with TRBD1. CDR1 is DFQATT, CDR2 SNEGSKA, per germline (reference sequence). Losses at the gene ends were 6 bases for V and 8 bases for J; bases not matched to a gene: 16. The CDR3 length is 15 residues. Here the CDR3 reads CSANAPGQGWGGYTF. CDR3 coding DNA: TGCAGTGCAAACGCTCCGGGACAGGGTTGGGGAGGCTACACCTTC.

This clonotype was seen ten or more times. The V call is TRBV11-2, the J call TRBJ2-7; D possibly corresponds to TRBD2 (6 bases). From germline, CDR1 is SGHAT and CDR2 FQNNGV. The CDR3 covers 13 residues. The V and J ends lost 0 bases and 4 bases respectively, with 7 bases between them. CDR3 in DNA: TGTGCCAGCAGCTTAGATGCGGGGTACGAGCAGTACGTC. This sequence encodes CASSLDAGYEQYV.

At least ten counts were recorded for this clonotype. The chain couples TRBV4-2 to TRBJ2-7; 9 bases agree with TRBD1. V was pared by 0 bases and J by 5 bases, with 8 bases of the junction left unmatched. Germline loops: CDR1 LGHNA, CDR2 YNFKEQ. This CDR3 region has 16 residues. The CDR3 DNA reads TGTGCCAGCAGCCAAGATTTGGGACAGGGTTCGGACGAGCAGTACTTC. Amino acid sequence: CASSQDLGQGSDEQYF.

This clonotype appeared many times. In DNA, the CDR3 is TGTGCCTGGACGGGGGGCTCTATTTTTAACACCGGGGAGCTGTTTTTT. This gives the protein CAWTGGSIFNTGELFF. This sequence joins TRBV2 and TRBJ2-2; D is possibly TRBD2 (7 bases). Deletions cut 11 bases from V and 2 bases from J, with 21 bases between. This CDR3 is 16 amino acids long. The germline V gene encodes CDR1 SNHLY and CDR2 FYNNEI.

This clonotype was found many times. The DNA of the CDR3 is TGTGCCAGCAGCTTAGCGCGTAGACTAGCGGGCTCAGAGACCCAGTACTTC. Protein: CASSLARRLAGSETQYF. The rearrangement links TRBV7-8 to TRBJ2-5, with 10 bases lining up with TRBD2. The CDR3 is 17 residues long. Germline V CDR1 and CDR2: SGHVS, FQNEAQ. V gave up 0 bases and J gave up 4 bases; unmatched junction bases: 8.

There are a few counts of this clonotype. The chain recombines TRBV12-3 or TRBV12-4 with TRBJ2-1; TRBD2 matches at 8 bases. The CDR3 is 19 residues long. The J segment lost 0 bases and the V segment lost 6 bases, leaving 16 bases of the junction unmatched. CDR3 DNA sequence: TGTGCCAGCAGCCGGGGGGGAGGGAGACTGGCGAGCTCCTACAATGAGCAGTTCTTC. Translation: CASSRGGGRLASSYNEQFF.

The sample holds many counts of this clonotype. V usage is TRBV5-1 and J usage is TRBJ1-1; 12 bases map to TRBD1. The CDR3 extends over 15 amino acids. Germline V CDR1 and CDR2: SGHRS, YFSETQ. V lost 4 bases to trimming and J lost 5 bases; unmatched junction nucleotides: 6. The CDR3 DNA follows: TGCGCCAGCAGCGGGGACAGGGGGCTGGGAACTGAAGCTTTCTTT. It specifies CASSGDRGLGTEAFF.

This clonotype was recorded many times. The chain combines TRBV6-5 with TRBJ2-2; D is possibly TRBD2 (6 bases). The CDR3 has 18 amino acids. Germline assignment: CDR1 MNHEY and CDR2 SVGAGI. V shed 0 bases and J shed 4 bases, with 18 bases lying between them. CDR3 protein: CASSYSLGAGLGTGELFF. CDR3 coding DNA: TGTGCCAGCAGTTACTCTCTTGGGGCGGGACTGGGCACCGGGGAGCTGTTTTTT.

This clonotype appeared many times. V is TRBV5-1 and J is TRBJ2-1; 10 nucleotides line up with TRBD2. The V gene end was trimmed by 5 bases and the J gene end by 4 bases; junction bases not matched to a gene: 3. Looked up from germline, CDR1 is SGHRS and CDR2 is YFSETQ. CDR3 length: 14 amino acids. The CDR3 spells CASSQAGGYNEQFF. CDR3 nucleotides: TGCGCCAGCAGTCAAGCGGGAGGGTACAATGAGCAGTTCTTC.

This chain links TRBV24-1 with TRBJ2-5; 8 nucleotides match TRBD1. The CDR3 length is 15 residues. V shed 4 bases and J 5 bases; nucleotides not matched to a gene: 8. Germline lookup yields CDR1 KGHDR and CDR2 SFDVKD. As DNA, the CDR3 is TGTGCCACCAGTGACCGTGGACAGGGTGGCGAGACCCAGTACTTC. Translated: CATSDRGQGGETQYF.

This clonotype was counted ten times or more. The chain links TRBV6-2 or TRBV6-3 to TRBJ2-1, with TRBD2 matching over 8 bases. The CDR3 sequence is 13 residues long. Germline V gives CDR1 MNHEY, CDR2 SVGEGT. With V trimmed by 6 bases and J by 6 bases, 4 bases remained unmatched. The CDR3 loop is CASRDTSGNEQFF. The CDR3 DNA sequence: TGTGCCAGCAGGGACACTAGCGGCAATGAGCAGTTCTTC.

This clonotype was detected many times. The gene calls are TRBV6-4 and TRBJ2-3; 9 nucleotides agree with TRBD1. Germline V lookup: CDR1 MRHNA, CDR2 SNTAGT. The length of the CDR3 is 15 residues. V gave up 3 bases and J gave up 4 bases; unmatched junction bases: 5. Written as DNA, the CDR3 is TGTGCCAGCAGTGAAACGGGACAGGGATCAGATACGCAGTATTTT. This encodes CASSETGQGSDTQYF.